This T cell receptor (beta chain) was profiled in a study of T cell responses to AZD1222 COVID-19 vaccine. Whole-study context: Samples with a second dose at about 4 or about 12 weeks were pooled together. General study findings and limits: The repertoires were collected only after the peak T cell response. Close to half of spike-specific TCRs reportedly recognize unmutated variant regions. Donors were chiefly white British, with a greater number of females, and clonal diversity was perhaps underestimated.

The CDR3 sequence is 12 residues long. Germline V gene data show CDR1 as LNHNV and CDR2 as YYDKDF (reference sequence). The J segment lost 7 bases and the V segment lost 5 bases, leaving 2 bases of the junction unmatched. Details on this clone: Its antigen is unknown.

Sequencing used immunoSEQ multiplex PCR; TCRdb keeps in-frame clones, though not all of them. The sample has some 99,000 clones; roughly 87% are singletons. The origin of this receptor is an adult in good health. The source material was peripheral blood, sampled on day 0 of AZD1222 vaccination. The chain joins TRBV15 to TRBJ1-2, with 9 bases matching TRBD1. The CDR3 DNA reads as TGTGCCACCAGCCAGGACAGGGGTGGCTACACCTTC. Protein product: CATSQDRGGYTF.